These 30 T cell receptor beta chains were all obtained from the same sample, sequenced in a study of T cell responses to AZD1222 COVID-19 vaccine. Generated by immunoSEQ multiplex PCR, the TCRdb table keeps only in-frame clones and is missing some. The sample has about 190,000 clones; about 94% are singletons. The material sequenced was peripheral blood, taken on day 0 of AZD1222 vaccination. Every receptor here comes from an adult in good health.

The CDR3 nucleotides are TGTGCCAGCAGCTTCGTCACCGGGGAGCTGTTTTTT. It encodes CASSFVTGELFF. V is TRBV5-4 and J is TRBJ2-2, with D unclear. The CDR3 runs to 12 residues. The germline CDR1 and CDR2 sequences are SGHNT and YYREEE (reference sequence). V dropped 2 bases and J dropped 4 bases, with 3 bases sitting between them.

The J gene is TRBJ1-5, the V gene TRBV24-1; D ambiguous. The V gene lost 9 bases and the J gene lost 4 bases, with 6 bases spanning the gap. Germline V gene lookup returns CDR1 KGHDR and CDR2 SFDVKD. The CDR3 loop spans 11 amino acids. CDR3 nucleotides: TGTGCCACCGGACTAAATCAGCCCCAGCATTTT. Its translation is CATGLNQPQHF.

This clone was seen a single time. V usage is TRBV4-3 and J usage is TRBJ1-6, with TRBD1 matching over 10 bases. The CDR3 spans 17 residues. The germline V gene encodes CDR1 LGHNA and CDR2 YSLEER. With 1 base clipped from V and 9 bases from J, the junction kept 9 bases outside the gene matches. In DNA form, the CDR3 reads TGCGCCAGCAGCCAAGGTTCCGGGACAGGGGTAGGTTCACCCCTCCACTTT. Translation: CASSQGSGTGVGSPLHF.

The V gene is TRBV3-1 (or the pseudogene TRBV3-2), the J gene TRBJ1-6; tentatively, D is TRBD1 (5 bases). Trimming took off 3 bases at V and 7 bases at J, with 13 bases between the two ends. The CDR3 has 15 amino acids. CDR1 and CDR2 (germline): LGHDT, YNNKEL (reference sequence). CDR3 coding DNA: TGTGCCAGCAGCCAGGGGGGACTTGTAAATTCACCCCTCCACTTT. It is translated as CASSQGGLVNSPLHF.

V gene TRBV6-5 combines with J gene TRBJ1-3, with D perhaps TRBD1 (6 bases). This CDR3 comprises 13 residues. The V gene's germline CDR1 is MNHEY and CDR2 SVGAGI. The ends were cut back, 6 bases at V and 6 bases at J, with 12 bases in the middle. The CDR3 nucleotides are TGTGCCAGCAGCTCCGGGACAAAAAACACCATATATTTT. This gives the protein CASSSGTKNTIYF.

J is TRBJ1-6 and V is TRBV5-1, with D maybe TRBD1 (6 bases). Trimming stripped 0 bases from V and 10 bases from J, with 14 bases between. Germline CDR1 and CDR2: SGHRS and YFSETQ. The CDR3 has 15 amino acids. The DNA of the CDR3 is TGCGCCAGCAGCTTGGAGGGGGGGGAATACTCACCCCTCCACTTT. This codes for CASSLEGGEYSPLHF.

The chain carries TRBV6-1 and TRBJ2-3, with 7 bases lining up with TRBD2. Losses at the gene ends were 4 bases for V and 4 bases for J; bases not matched to a gene: 11. CDR1 MNHNS and CDR2 SASEGT come from the germline V gene. The CDR3 extends over 16 amino acids. CDR3: CASSANWAGAPDTQYF. The CDR3 DNA reads as TGTGCCAGCAGTGCCAACTGGGCGGGAGCCCCAGATACGCAGTATTTT.

This chain links TRBV15 with TRBJ1-3, with D maybe TRBD1 (5 bases). This CDR3 has 12 residues. The V gene lost 8 bases and the J gene lost 8 bases, with 13 bases spanning the gap. Germline lookup yields CDR1 LNHNV and CDR2 YYDKDF (reference sequence). The chain's CDR3 is CATRGPGDTIYF. Written as DNA, the CDR3 is TGTGCCACCCGGGGACCTGGGGACACCATATATTTT.

The chain links TRBV7-9 to TRBJ2-7, with TRBD2 identical over 9 bases. Trimming at V came to 1 base and at J to 1 base, leaving 11 bases not matched to a gene. The CDR3 has 18 amino acids. In germline, CDR1 is SEHNR, CDR2 FQNEAQ (reference sequence). The CDR3 loop reads CASSLGYPSGKGSYEQYF. The CDR3 bases are TGTGCCAGCAGCTTAGGTTATCCTAGCGGGAAGGGTTCCTACGAGCAGTACTTC.

This clone has just one count. The CDR3 coding sequence is TGCGCCAGCCCAAAAGGGGGACAGAGGGCAGGGGAGACCCAGTACTTC. Residues: CASPKGGQRAGETQYF. The rearrangement links TRBV23-1 to TRBJ2-5, with TRBD1 identical over 7 bases. TRBV23-1 is recorded as an ORF, its role being uncertain. CDR3 size: 16 residues. The V gene end was trimmed by 8 bases and the J gene end by 5 bases; junction bases not matched to a gene: 17.

J is TRBJ2-2 and V is TRBV7-9; tentative D call: TRBD1 (5 bases). V was cut by 3 bases and J by 5 bases, with 10 bases left in between. CDR3 length: 14 amino acids. Germline V gives CDR1 SEHNR, CDR2 FQNEAQ (reference sequence). Here the CDR3 reads CASSFARETGELFF. CDR3 sequence (DNA): TGTGCCAGCAGCTTCGCCAGGGAAACCGGGGAGCTGTTTTTT.

The rearrangement joins TRBV29-1 to TRBJ1-1; no clear D gene. V lost 7 bases to trimming and J lost 6 bases, with 12 bases between them. This CDR3 is 11 amino acids long. In germline, CDR1 is SQVTM, CDR2 ANQGSEA. In DNA, the CDR3 is TGCAGCGGTGGGCCGGAGCCTGAAGCTTTCTTT. Translating it yields CSGGPEPEAFF.

The chain recombines TRBV7-2 with TRBJ1-4; D is ambiguous. Trimming took 5 bases from V and 4 from J, leaving 8 bases between them. The CDR3 loop spans 13 amino acids. Germline V gene sequence: CDR1 SGHTA, CDR2 FQGNSA. The CDR3 coding sequence is TGTGCCAGCAGCCGCTCCGATAATGAAAAACTGTTTTTT. This gives the protein CASSRSDNEKLFF.

V gene TRBV5-1 combines with J gene TRBJ1-1; no clear D gene. Germline V gene lookup returns CDR1 SGHRS and CDR2 YFSETQ. V gave up 1 base and J gave up 4 bases, with 8 bases separating them. The CDR3 extends over 13 amino acids. The DNA for the CDR3 is TGCGCCAGCAGCTTGTCACTTGTCACTGAAGCTTTCTTT. Translation gives CASSLSLVTEAFF.

V is TRBV12-3 or TRBV12-4 and J is TRBJ1-1, with unresolved D. This CDR3 region has 13 residues. The V and J ends lost 3 bases and 4 bases respectively, with 9 bases between them. The DNA of the CDR3 is TGTGCCAGCAGTTTGGTGGTTTTCACTGAAGCTTTCTTT. Encoded protein: CASSLVVFTEAFF.

J is TRBJ2-7 and V is TRBV27; D may be TRBD2 (5 bases). The CDR3 extends over 13 amino acids. The V gene lost 3 bases and the J gene lost 5 bases, with 11 bases spanning the gap. Germline loops: CDR1 MNHEY, CDR2 SMNVEV (reference sequence). In nucleotides, the CDR3 is TGTGCCAGCAGTTTCTCTCGGGGAAACGAGCAGTACTTC. As protein: CASSFSRGNEQYF.

V usage is TRBV9 and J usage is TRBJ1-2; D uncertain. Germline loops: CDR1 SGDLS, CDR2 YYNGEE. Trimming removed 0 bases from V and 0 bases from J, with 9 bases in between. The CDR3 has 15 residues. The DNA for the CDR3 is TGTGCCAGCAGCGTAGATGGCACTTCTAACTATGGCTACACCTTC. Protein product: CASSVDGTSNYGYTF.

The chain couples TRBV7-9 to TRBJ1-4; D unclear. Germline values: CDR1 SEHNR, CDR2 FQNEAQ (reference sequence). The CDR3 runs to 11 residues. V dropped 8 bases and J dropped 7 bases, with 8 bases sitting between them. The CDR3 DNA follows: TGTGCCAGCGGTCGCGTTGAAAAACTGTTTTTT. This encodes CASGRVEKLFF.

The chain has TRBV2 and TRBJ2-1, with D possibly matching TRBD1 (5 bases). Deletions cut 2 bases from V and 0 bases from J, with 11 bases between. The CDR3 sequence is 16 residues long. Germline-derived CDR1 and CDR2 are SNHLY and FYNNEI. CDR3: CASSERQRSSYNEQFF. The CDR3 bases are TGTGCCAGCAGTGAACGACAGCGCAGCTCCTACAATGAGCAGTTCTTC.

The rearrangement joins TRBV27 to TRBJ2-2; 16 nucleotides align to TRBD2. This CDR3 is 19 amino acids long. Germline V gives CDR1 MNHEY, CDR2 SMNVEV (reference sequence). V dropped 5 bases and J dropped 4; count of bases not matched to a gene: 10. The CDR3 protein is CASSRPGLAGGPFTGELFF. CDR3 nucleotide sequence: TGTGCCAGCAGTCGGCCGGGACTAGCGGGAGGGCCGTTCACCGGGGAGCTGTTTTTT.

This chain connects TRBV28 to TRBJ1-4, with 8 bases aligning to TRBD1. J was trimmed by 8 bases and V by 2 bases; bases with no gene match: 13. This CDR3 is 17 amino acids long. Germline V gives CDR1 MDHEN, CDR2 SYDVKM. CDR3 in amino acids: CASSLRPDRESWEKLFF. The CDR3, as DNA: TGTGCCAGCAGTTTAAGACCGGACAGGGAAAGTTGGGAAAAACTGTTTTTT.

This chain joins TRBV10-3 and TRBJ1-2; D is possibly TRBD1 (5 bases). Germline V lookup: CDR1 ENHRY, CDR2 SYGVKD. Trimming took 0 bases from V and 2 from J, leaving 13 bases between them. This CDR3 contains 16 residues. The DNA of the CDR3 is TGTGCCATCAGTGAGTCCAGGGTTGGGGGGAACTATGGCTACACCTTC. Translating gives CAISESRVGGNYGYTF.

The chain is built from TRBV5-6 and TRBJ2-7, with 13 positions matching TRBD2. CDR1 SGHDT and CDR2 YYEEEE come from the germline V gene. The CDR3 spans 15 residues. V lost 4 bases, J lost 2 bases, and 3 bases stayed unmatched. The CDR3 coding sequence is TGTGCCAGCAGCCAGACTAGCGGGGGGCCCTACGAGCAGTACTTC. Its translation is CASSQTSGGPYEQYF.

The V call is TRBV18, the J call TRBJ2-5; D unresolved. Germline CDR1 reads KGHSH; CDR2 reads LQKENI. The CDR3 is 15 residues long. The V end lost 2 bases, the J end lost 2 bases, and 12 bases lay between the germline ends. CDR3 region: CASSPGTAKQETQYF. In nucleotides, the CDR3 is TGTGCCAGCTCACCAGGAACAGCAAAACAAGAGACCCAGTACTTC.

The chain links TRBV5-1 to TRBJ2-7; 7 bases are a match to TRBD1. Germline V gene sequence: CDR1 SGHRS, CDR2 YFSETQ. The trim removed 3 bases at V and 2 bases at J, leaving 2 bases unmatched. The CDR3 is 13 residues long. CDR3 nucleotide sequence: TGCGCCAGCAGCTGGACAGGTGCCTACGAGCAGTACTTC. Its protein product is CASSWTGAYEQYF.

The chain combines TRBV30 with TRBJ1-2, with D perhaps TRBD1 (5 bases). From germline, CDR1 is GTSNPN and CDR2 SVGIG (reference sequence). V lost 7 bases, J lost 8 bases, and 14 bases lay in between. The CDR3 consists of 11 residues. CDR3 residues: CASGGAWGYTF. The CDR3 nucleotides read TGTGCCTCGGGTGGGGCGTGGGGCTACACCTTC.

CDR3 region: CASSPVNQPQHF. As DNA, the CDR3 is TGTGCCAGCAGCCCTGTTAATCAGCCCCAGCATTTT. The chain carries TRBV27 and TRBJ1-5; the D is unclear. Trimming removed 6 bases at V and 4 bases at J, with 7 bases between. The germline V gene encodes CDR1 MNHEY and CDR2 SMNVEV (reference sequence). This CDR3 spans 12 amino acids.

The CDR3 reads CASSPGYGNSPLHF. CDR3 DNA: TGTGCCAGCAGTCCAGGTTATGGGAATTCACCCCTCCACTTT. V gene TRBV27 combines with J gene TRBJ1-6; D gene uncertain. Trimming removed 5 bases at V and 7 bases at J, with 12 bases between. The CDR3 has 14 amino acids. Germline V gene sequence: CDR1 MNHEY, CDR2 SMNVEV (reference sequence).

This chain uses TRBV21-1 with TRBJ2-7; the table's D call of TRBD1 was not tested on the DNA. TRBV21-1 is annotated as a pseudogene. The CDR3 spans 15 residues. The CDR3 is CASSKGDSYAYEQYF. The CDR3 nucleotides are TGTGCCAGCAGCAAAGGGGACAGTTATGCCTACGAGCAGTACTTC.

J is TRBJ1-5 and V is TRBV19; D is perhaps TRBD1 (5 bases). CDR1 is LNHDA, CDR2 SQIVND, per germline (reference sequence). The germline V and J ends were trimmed by 6 bases and 7 bases, with 13 bases remaining between them. The CDR3 spans 13 residues. CDR3 region: CASSLGRSQPQHF. CDR3 sequence (DNA): TGTGCCAGTAGCTTGGGACGATCGCAGCCCCAGCATTTT.